The present T cell receptor beta chain was sequenced within a study of cytomegalovirus exposure and HLA in healthy donors. General study points: Among TCR beta chains of equal frequency, HLA-associated ones were more clonally expanded in a later analysis.

CDR3 length: 13 residues. Germline lookup yields CDR1 SQVTM and CDR2 ANQGSEA. Trimming cost V 5 bases and J 2 bases, with 11 bases left between them. Amplification used 60 Vbeta primers and 13 Jbeta primers. Data came from immunoSEQ multiplex PCR; TCRdb stores just in-frame clones and leaves some out. The sample lists 110,000 or so clones; about 16% were seen once. Concerning this clone: Its antigen is unknown.

Sequences were obtained from PBMCs. V gene TRBV29-1 combines with J gene TRBJ2-3, with D tentatively TRBD2 (5 bases). This sequence originates from a female donor in good health and CMV-seronegative. The CDR3 nucleotides read TGCAGCGTTCGGGGAGTTATCACAGATACGCAGTATTTT. This encodes CSVRGVITDTQYF.